These 12 T cell receptor beta chains were sequenced from one sample in a study of blood T cells in healthy people across ages. Next came a second PCR, run for about 6 to 12 cycles, which used a sample-barcoded 5' primer along with a J-beta primer mix. Each CDR3 protein gets one entry after TCRdb re-called the 5' RACE reads with MiXCR. The sample holds around 1.5 million distinct CDR3 sequences, approximately 42% seen once. What was sequenced was blood. The receptors here all came from a woman younger than 35 in good health.

In its sample, this clonotype was seen a few times. The chain is built from TRBV20-1 and TRBJ1-1, with D perhaps TRBD1 (5 bases). CDR3 size: 16 residues. In germline, CDR1 is DFQATT, CDR2 SNEGSKA (reference sequence). Between the trimmed V and J ends, which lost 0 bases and 0 bases, there was a span of 14 bases. The CDR3, as DNA: TGCAGTGCTAGAGATCGGACAAGGTCGATGAACACTGAAGCTTTCTTT. Protein product: CSARDRTRSMNTEAFF.

In its sample, this clonotype was seen a few times. The DNA for the CDR3 is TGTGCCAGCAGCCACCTCTTCATTTGGTACGAGCAGTACTTC. Protein: CASSHLFIWYEQYF. The chain is built from TRBV7-2 and TRBJ2-7; D is undetermined. Germline CDR1 and CDR2: SGHTA and FQGNSA. Trimming pared 5 bases from V and 4 bases from J, leaving 15 bases between. The CDR3 has 14 amino acids.

V and J are TRBV4-1 and TRBJ2-7; tentative D call: TRBD2 (5 bases). The V gene lost 0 bases and the J gene lost 3 bases, with 18 bases spanning the gap. Germline V CDR1 and CDR2: MGHRA, YSYEKL. CDR3 length equals 17 residues. CDR3 loop: CASSQEFSPPGVYEQYF. Written as DNA, the CDR3 is TGCGCCAGCAGCCAAGAATTTAGTCCTCCCGGGGTCTACGAGCAGTACTTC.

J is TRBJ2-3 and V is TRBV7-2, with D possibly TRBD2 on 5 matching bases. The CDR3 runs to 18 residues. Per germline, CDR1 SGHTA and CDR2 FQGNSA. V gave up 1 base and J gave up 1 base, with 18 bases separating them. The CDR3: CASSLVKSEGVGTDTQYF. The CDR3 bases are TGTGCCAGCAGCTTAGTAAAGTCTGAGGGAGTAGGCACAGATACGCAGTATTTT.

The count of this clonotype is one. The chain recombines TRBV5-1 with TRBJ2-7; 7 bases agree with TRBD1. This CDR3 contains 14 residues. J gave up 5 bases and V 4 bases, and 9 bases lay outside the gene matches. The germline V gene has CDR1 SGHRS and CDR2 YFSETQ. CDR3 sequence: CASSPGQEGNEQYF. The CDR3 DNA reads TGCGCCAGCAGCCCCGGACAGGAAGGGAACGAGCAGTACTTC.

This rearrangement joins TRBV27 to TRBJ2-3, with 8 bases fitting TRBD2. CDR1 is MNHEY and CDR2 is SMNVEV in the germline V gene (reference sequence). CDR3 length: 14 amino acids. V was pared by 2 bases and J by 14 bases, with 12 bases of the junction left unmatched. In DNA, the CDR3 is TGTGCCAGCAGTTTAGATGCGGGAGGTTGGTTGCCGTATTTT. This translates into CASSLDAGGWLPYF.

This clonotype was recorded a few times. The chain joins TRBV10-3 to TRBJ2-1, with 10 bases fitting TRBD2. CDR3 length: 15 amino acids. Germline lookup yields CDR1 ENHRY and CDR2 SYGVKD. V shed 2 bases and J 5 bases; nucleotides not matched to a gene: 3. CDR3 loop: CAISELLAGDNEQFF. The DNA for the CDR3 is TGTGCCATCAGTGAGCTCCTAGCGGGGGACAATGAGCAGTTCTTC.

This clonotype was seen a few times. The chain recombines TRBV10-3 with TRBJ2-6; D remains ambiguous. V lost 7 bases and J 0 bases, leaving 7 bases between the germline ends. CDR3 length: 14 residues. Looked up from germline, CDR1 is ENHRY and CDR2 is SYGVKD. Here the CDR3 reads CAITPSSGANVLTF. CDR3 nucleotide sequence: TGTGCCATCACTCCGAGCTCTGGGGCCAACGTCCTGACTTTC.

This clonotype was counted only a few times. The chain uses TRBV14 and TRBJ2-7; unclear D gene. This CDR3 comprises 11 residues. V lost 4 bases, J lost 6 bases, and 7 bases lay in between. Germline assignment: CDR1 SGHDN and CDR2 FVKESK. The DNA of the CDR3 is TGTGCCAGCAGCCGCAACTTCGAGCAGTACTTC. This codes for CASSRNFEQYF.

V is TRBV7-2 and J is TRBJ1-2, with D unresolved. Looked up from germline, CDR1 is SGHTA and CDR2 is FQGNSA. The V and J ends lost 1 base and 8 bases respectively, with 8 bases between them. This CDR3 has 12 residues. The CDR3 nucleotides read TGTGCCAGCAGCTTAGGTCAGGCAGGCTACACCTTC. Its protein is CASSLGQAGYTF.

The chain has TRBV12-3 or TRBV12-4 and TRBJ2-1; D possibly corresponds to TRBD2 (7 bases). This CDR3 region has 15 residues. With 1 base removed from V and 5 bases from J, the gap between germline ends came to 12 bases. The CDR3: CASSLEGGGNNEQFF. CDR3 bases: TGTGCCAGCAGTTTAGAGGGGGGGGGGAACAATGAGCAGTTCTTC.

The rearrangement uses TRBV4-2 and TRBJ2-1, with D possibly TRBD2 on 5 matching bases. This CDR3 has 13 amino acids. With 3 bases removed from V and 9 bases from J, the gap between germline ends came to 12 bases. Looked up from germline, CDR1 is LGHNA and CDR2 is YNFKEQ. This chain's CDR3 is CASSQGNEGEQFF. The CDR3 DNA sequence: TGTGCCAGCAGCCAGGGAAACGAGGGTGAGCAGTTCTTC.